Listed below are T cell receptor beta chains from one sample, sequenced in a study of CD8 T cells in Susac syndrome. One entry per CDR3 protein results from TCRdb running MiXCR on the immunoSEQ multiplex PCR reads. The repertoire has more than 150,000 distinct CDR3 sequences, about 93% of them found once; the top ten carry about 0.13%. The sequenced sample consisted of CD4+ T cells from PBMCs. Every receptor here comes from a human donor in good health. Both conserved end residues are part of each CDR3. The D gene is left open where the match is weak. Expanded clones are given a class, and other clones once, few, many or no size at all.

D	size	V	J	CDR3	DNA
.	.	TRBV29-1	TRBJ2-7	CSVVAPFGYEQYF	TGCAGCGTTGTGGCGCCATTCGGTTACGAGCAGTACTTC
TRBD1	.	TRBV30	TRBJ1-2	CAWGIPGQRSYGYTF	TGTGCCTGGGGGATCCCGGGACAGAGAAGCTATGGCTACACCTTC
.	.	TRBV28	TRBJ1-4	CASSTRVEKLFF	TGTGCCAGCAGCACCAGGGTCGAAAAACTGTTTTTT
.	.	TRBV20-1	TRBJ1-4	CSARWTDEKLFF	TGCAGTGCTAGATGGACTGATGAAAAACTGTTTTTT
TRBD1	.	TRBV5-1	TRBJ1-2	CASSLRQGTNYGYTF	TGCGCCAGCAGCCTCCGACAGGGTACTAACTATGGCTACACCTTC
TRBD1	.	TRBV3-1	TRBJ2-3	CASGRRTGGTDTQYF	TGCGCGTCGGGAAGACGGACAGGGGGCACAGATACGCAGTATTTT
.	few	TRBV29-1	TRBJ2-3	CSVVTGGDTQYF	TGCAGCGTTGTTACGGGTGGGGATACGCAGTATTTT
TRBD1	.	TRBV3-1	TRBJ1-1	CASTRTGINTEAFF	TGTGCCAGCACCCGGACAGGCATTAACACTGAAGCTTTCTTT
.	.	TRBV14	TRBJ2-7	CASSQEPDWGSSYEQYF	TGTGCCAGCAGCCAAGAACCGGACTGGGGTTCCTCCTACGAGCAGTACTTC
TRBD1	.	TRBV5-6	TRBJ1-2	CASSPGGQGSGYTF	TGTGCCAGCAGCCCAGGGGGACAGGGGAGTGGCTACACCTTC
TRBD1	.	TRBV9	TRBJ1-1	CASSLTTGGLLDTEAFF	TGTGCCAGCAGCTTGACAACAGGGGGCCTCTTGGACACTGAAGCTTTCTTT
.	.	TRBV2	TRBJ1-6	CASSTGTRASPLHF	TGTGCCAGCAGCACCGGGACGAGGGCTTCACCCCTCCACTTT
.	.	TRBV29-1	TRBJ1-1	CSVNGLEGAFF	TGCAGCGTTAATGGACTTGAGGGAGCTTTCTTT
.	.	TRBV15	TRBJ2-3	CATSRAGAYTDTQYF	TGTGCCACCAGCAGAGCGGGGGCCTACACAGATACGCAGTATTTT
.	.	TRBV29-1	TRBJ2-1	CSVPRGAELNEQFF	TGCAGCGTGCCACGGGGGGCCGAGTTAAATGAGCAGTTCTTC
.	.	TRBV3-1	TRBJ2-7	CASSQDPTATVQYF	TGTGCCAGCAGCCAAGATCCGACCGCTACGGTGCAGTACTTC
.	.	TRBV30	TRBJ1-6	CAWSPPGSPLHF	TGTGCCTGGAGTCCTCCCGGTTCACCCCTCCACTTT
TRBD1	.	TRBV5-1	TRBJ2-7	CASSSGTGFTYEQYF	TGCGCCAGCAGCTCCGGGACAGGGTTTACCTACGAGCAGTACTTC
.	.	TRBV20-1	TRBJ1-1	CSARDGRMNTEAFF	TGCAGTGCTAGAGATGGTAGAATGAACACTGAAGCTTTCTTT
.	.	TRBV29-1	TRBJ1-2	CSVGDGYTF	TGCAGCGTTGGCGATGGCTACACCTTC
.	.	TRBV9	TRBJ2-7	CASSVALVGEQYF	TGTGCCAGCAGCGTAGCTTTGGTCGGCGAGCAGTACTTC
TRBD1	.	TRBV20-1	TRBJ1-4	CSARDRQGHEKLFF	TGCAGTGCTAGAGATCGACAGGGCCATGAAAAACTGTTTTTT
TRBD2	.	TRBV18	TRBJ2-5	CASSPRTSGVGTQYF	TGTGCCAGCTCACCTCGGACTAGCGGGGTCGGGACCCAGTACTTC
.	.	TRBV7-2	TRBJ2-5	CASSLEGFQETQYF	TGTGCCAGCAGCTTGGAGGGGTTCCAAGAGACCCAGTACTTC
.	.	TRBV4-3	TRBJ1-1	CASSQVGSGGEAFF	TGCGCCAGCAGCCAAGTGGGCAGTGGGGGCGAAGCTTTCTTT
TRBD1	.	TRBV7-2	TRBJ2-7	CASSSTGTGVREQYF	TGTGCCAGCAGCTCAACCGGGACAGGGGTTCGCGAGCAGTACTTC
TRBD2	few	TRBV20-1	TRBJ2-1	CSASGGTSSYNEQFF	TGCAGTGCTAGTGGAGGGACTAGCTCCTACAATGAGCAGTTCTTC
TRBD2	.	TRBV29-1	TRBJ2-7	CSVPGSGGPENEQYF	TGCAGCGTTCCTGGTAGCGGGGGGCCAGAGAACGAGCAGTACTTC
TRBD1	.	TRBV12-3/TRBV12-4	TRBJ1-1	CASSGQGRSRTEAFF	TGTGCCAGCAGTGGACAGGGGCGCTCGAGGACTGAAGCTTTCTTT
.	.	TRBV18	TRBJ1-2	CASSPQGDMNYGYTF	TGTGCCAGCTCACCACAGGGGGATATGAACTATGGCTACACCTTC
TRBD1	.	TRBV7-2	TRBJ2-3	CASSAWDRTDTQYF	TGTGCCAGCAGCGCCTGGGACAGAACAGATACGCAGTATTTT
.	.	TRBV30	TRBJ2-7	CALRDNYEQYF	TGTGCCCTCCGGGACAACTACGAGCAGTACTTC
.	.	TRBV29-1	TRBJ2-7	CSGGGEEQYF	TGCAGCGGAGGGGGGGAAGAGCAGTACTTC
.	.	TRBV11-2	TRBJ1-1	CASSLYDTEAFF	TGTGCCAGCAGCCTATATGACACTGAAGCTTTCTTT
.	.	TRBV7-2	TRBJ2-2	CASSLVANTGELFF	TGTGCCAGCAGCTTAGTGGCGAACACCGGGGAGCTGTTTTTT
.	.	TRBV4-3	TRBJ1-2	CASSQDEGSYGYTF	TGCGCCAGCAGCCAAGATGAGGGGAGCTATGGCTACACCTTC
TRBD1	.	TRBV12-3/TRBV12-4	TRBJ2-7	CASSTTHRGLEQYF	TGTGCCAGCAGCACCACGCACAGGGGGTTAGAGCAGTACTTC
TRBD1	.	TRBV29-1	TRBJ1-2	CSVEGQGSEGYTF	TGCAGCGTTGAGGGACAGGGGAGTGAAGGCTACACCTTC
.	.	TRBV3-1	TRBJ1-2	CASSSHGAGYTF	TGTGCCAGCAGCTCCCACGGGGCGGGCTACACCTTC
.	once	TRBV7-2	TRBJ2-3	CASRSSRTSTDTQYF	TGTGCCAGCAGGTCATCCAGGACTAGCACAGATACGCAGTATTTT
TRBD2	.	TRBV2	TRBJ2-5	CASSEVGSGGGETQYF	TGTGCCAGCAGTGAAGTGGGCAGCGGGGGAGGAGAGACCCAGTACTTC
.	.	TRBV4-3	TRBJ1-1	CASSQDWAGSLALALEAFF	TGCGCCAGCAGCCAAGATTGGGCAGGGAGTCTAGCGTTGGCATTGGAAGCTTTCTTT